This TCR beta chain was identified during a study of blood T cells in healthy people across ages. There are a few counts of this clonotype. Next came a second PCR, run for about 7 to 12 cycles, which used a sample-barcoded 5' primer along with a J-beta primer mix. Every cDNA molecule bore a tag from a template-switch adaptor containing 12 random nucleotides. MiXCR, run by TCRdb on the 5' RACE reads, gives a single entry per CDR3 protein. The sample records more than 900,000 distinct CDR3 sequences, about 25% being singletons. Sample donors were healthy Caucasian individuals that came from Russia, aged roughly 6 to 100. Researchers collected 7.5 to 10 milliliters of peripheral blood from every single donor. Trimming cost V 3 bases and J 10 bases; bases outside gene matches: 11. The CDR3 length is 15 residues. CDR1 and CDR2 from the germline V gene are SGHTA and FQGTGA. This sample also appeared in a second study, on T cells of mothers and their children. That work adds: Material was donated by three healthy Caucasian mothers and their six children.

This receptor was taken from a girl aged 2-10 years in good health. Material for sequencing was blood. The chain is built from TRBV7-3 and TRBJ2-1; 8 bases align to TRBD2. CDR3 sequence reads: CASSLTSGTREEQFF. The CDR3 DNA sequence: TGTGCCAGCAGCTTGACCTCCGGGACTAGAGAGGAGCAGTTCTTC.